This T cell receptor (beta chain) was obtained from a study of CD4 T cells in relation to SARS-CoV-2 and coronaviruses. TCRdb's copy holds only in-frame clones and misses some; the assay was immunoSEQ multiplex PCR. The sample shows about 68,000 clones, approximately 93% of them seen only once. The unexposed donors gave CD4+ T cells in about 2011-2018, prior to COVID-19. The germline V gene encodes CDR1 MNHEY and CDR2 SVGAGI. V lost 4 bases, J lost 3 bases, and 9 bases lay in between. This CDR3 spans 13 amino acids. The receptor was derived from a human donor in good health. V usage is TRBV6-5 and J usage is TRBJ2-5; D gene unclear. Sequenced input: naive CD4+ T cells from PBMCs. Sample subset: naive CD4+ T cells isolated by negative enrichment. The CDR3 region is CASSSLPEETQYF. The DNA for the CDR3 is TGTGCCAGCAGTTCCCTGCCTGAAGAGACCCAGTACTTC.